This entry lists 21 T cell receptor beta chains sequenced from one sample in a study of shared clonotypes between healthy human individuals. The assay was immunoSEQ multiplex PCR, and TCRdb's table has in-frame clones only and misses some. The sample lists 780,000 or so clones, around 77% occurring once. The sample consisted of memory CD4+ T cells sorted from blood. The subset denotes: CD45RA-negative fraction. The receptors shown here come from a woman aged 25 to 39 in good health.

The V and J genes are TRBV9 and TRBJ2-3, with TRBD2 matching over 10 bases. The CDR3 has 16 amino acids. J was trimmed by 0 bases and V by 3 bases; bases with no gene match: 4. The V gene's germline CDR1 is SGDLS and CDR2 YYNGEE. CDR3 sequence (DNA): TGTGCCAGCAGCGCCAGCGGGAGGGTGAGCACAGATACGCAGTATTTT. It is translated as CASSASGRVSTDTQYF.

This clone was recorded a few times. The rearrangement uses TRBV5-4 and TRBJ1-2, with TRBD1 identical over 7 bases. The CDR3 runs 13 residues. The germline gives CDR1 SGHNT, CDR2 YYREEE (reference sequence). V was clipped by 4 bases and J by 7 bases; unmatched bases: 7. In nucleotides, the CDR3 is TGTGCCAGCAGCCGAGACAGGGTCGGTGGCTACACCTTC. It encodes CASSRDRVGGYTF. Combining the CDR3 with reference TRBV5-4 and TRBJ1-2 gives the whole variable domain ETGVTQSPTHLIKTRGQQVTLRCSSQSGHNTVSWYQQALGQGPQFIFQYYREEENGRGNFPPRFSGLQFPNYSSELNVNALELDDSALYLCASSRDRVGGYTFGSGTRLTVV.

This rearrangement joins TRBV14 to TRBJ2-7; the D is unclear. Trimming cost V 4 bases and J 4 bases, with 11 bases left between them. The CDR3 covers 13 residues. CDR1 is SGHDN, CDR2 FVKESK, per germline. The CDR3 DNA reads as TGTGCCAGCAGCCCCCGTTCGGTATACGAGCAGTACTTC. Its translation is CASSPRSVYEQYF.

DNA for the CDR3: TGTGCCAGCAGCACGGGGCAGGCGGGTGAAAAACTGTTTTTT. The encoded protein is CASSTGQAGEKLFF. The genes are TRBV9 and TRBJ1-4, with D perhaps matching TRBD1 (5 bases). V dropped 4 bases and J dropped 7 bases, with 14 bases sitting between them. This CDR3 region has 14 residues. Germline lookup yields CDR1 SGDLS and CDR2 YYNGEE. Complete variable domain (other parts from reference TRBV9 and TRBJ1-4): DSGVTQTPKHLITATGQRVTLRCSPRSGDLSVYWYQQSLDQGLQFLIQYYNGEERAKGNILERFSAQQFPDLHSELNLSSLELGDSALYFCASSTGQAGEKLFFGSGTQLSVL.

The V call is TRBV2, the J call TRBJ2-4, with unresolved D. In germline, CDR1 is SNHLY, CDR2 FYNNEI. The length of the CDR3 is 14 residues. With 4 bases removed from V and 0 bases from J, the gap between germline ends came to 7 bases. The chain's CDR3 is CASSVGLAKNIQYF. The CDR3 DNA reads TGTGCCAGCAGTGTCGGGCTAGCCAAAAACATTCAGTACTTC.

This rearrangement joins TRBV19 to TRBJ2-7; D tentatively reads TRBD1 or TRBD2 (5 bases each). CDR1 is LNHDA and CDR2 is SQIVND in the germline V gene (reference sequence). There are 14 residues in the CDR3. Trimming took off 3 bases at V and 4 bases at J, with 13 bases between the two ends. The CDR3 spells CASSIGAPKYEQYF. The CDR3 DNA reads as TGTGCCAGTAGTATCGGGGCCCCGAAGTACGAGCAGTACTTC.

The chain recombines TRBV19 with TRBJ1-2, with D possibly TRBD1 on 5 matching bases. There are 13 residues in the CDR3. V shed 6 bases and J shed 7 bases, with 15 bases lying between them. Germline assignment: CDR1 LNHDA and CDR2 SQIVND (reference sequence). The CDR3 region is CASSTPTGLGYTF. The CDR3 DNA reads as TGTGCCAGTAGCACCCCCACGGGGCTTGGCTACACCTTC. The full variable domain, in which reference TRBV19 and TRBJ1-2 provide the parts outside the CDR3, is DGGITQSPKYLFRKEGQNVTLSCEQNLNHDAMYWYRQDPGQGLRLIYYSQIVNDFQKGDIAEGYSVSREKKESFPLTVTSAQKNPTAFYLCASSTPTGLGYTFGSGTRLTVV.

This chain connects TRBV30 to TRBJ1-1; D is perhaps TRBD1 (5 bases). CDR1 and CDR2 from the germline V gene are GTSNPN and SVGIG (reference sequence). V lost 0 bases and J 3 bases, leaving 8 bases between the germline ends. The CDR3 has 13 residues. In DNA form, the CDR3 reads TGTGCCTGGAGTGTACAGGAGGACACTGAAGCTTTCTTT. Its translation: CAWSVQEDTEAFF.

V usage is TRBV28 and J usage is TRBJ2-5, with a possible D match to TRBD1 (6 bases). The CDR3 length is 16 residues. Trimming stripped 3 bases from V and 1 base from J, with 15 bases between. Germline CDR1 is MDHEN and CDR2 is SYDVKM. CDR3 DNA: TGTGCCAGCAGTTTGGACAGCTCAGTACTCCAAGAGACCCAGTACTTC. This codes for CASSLDSSVLQETQYF.

V is TRBV20-1 and J is TRBJ2-5; possibly TRBD2 for D (6 bases). The DNA end favors TRBJ2-7, so the J call may be wrong. The V gene's germline CDR1 is DFQATT and CDR2 SNEGSKA (reference sequence). The CDR3 consists of 11 residues. The CDR3 DNA reads as TGCAGTGCTAGGCGGAGGGACGAGCAGTACTTC. Amino acids: CSARRRDEQYF.

This clone was observed once. The chain links TRBV2 to TRBJ2-7; D is possibly TRBD1 (6 bases). The CDR3 has 14 amino acids. The germline CDR1 and CDR2 sequences are SNHLY and FYNNEI. Trimming took 7 bases from V and 2 from J, leaving 15 bases between them. Written as DNA, the CDR3 is TGTGCCAGCATCCCAATCGGGACAACCTACGAGCAGTACTTC. This encodes CASIPIGTTYEQYF.

The V and J genes are TRBV2 and TRBJ2-7; 9 nucleotides match TRBD1. The CDR3 is 14 residues long. Germline assignment: CDR1 SNHLY and CDR2 FYNNEI. V trimming: 6 bases; J trimming: 6 bases; junction bases outside the gene matches: 9. The CDR3 region has the DNA TGTGCCAGCAGAGGACAGGGGTTATTCAGCGAGCAGTACTTC. It yields the protein CASRGQGLFSEQYF.

The table lists this clone with a count of one. The V call is TRBV5-6, the J call TRBJ1-1; TRBD1 matches 9 bases. V shed 3 bases, J shed 5 bases, and the junction held 8 bases outside the gene matches. There are 15 residues in the CDR3. CDR1 is SGHDT, CDR2 YYEEEE, per germline. CDR3 amino acids: CASSSPGQGWTEAFF. In nucleotides, the CDR3 is TGTGCCAGCAGCTCGCCGGGACAGGGTTGGACTGAAGCTTTCTTT.

The chain carries TRBV29-1 and TRBJ2-5; D not certain. This CDR3 is 13 amino acids long. Trimming shortened V by 7 bases and J by 1 base, and 13 bases separated the two germline ends. Germline assignment: CDR1 SQVTM and CDR2 ANQGSEA. CDR3: CSADDGVQETQYF. CDR3 in DNA: TGCAGCGCAGATGATGGTGTCCAAGAGACCCAGTACTTC.

The chain joins TRBV7-6 to TRBJ1-5, with 7 bases that match TRBD1. CDR1 SGHVS and CDR2 FNYEAQ come from the germline V gene. This CDR3 has 16 amino acids. V shed 7 bases, J shed 4 bases, and the junction held 13 bases outside the gene matches. The DNA for the CDR3 is TGTGCCAGCACCCATGGGGACAGTCCATCGAATCAGCCCCAGCATTTT. Its translation is CASTHGDSPSNQPQHF.

A single count supports this clone. Relative to the germline gene, one junction end is altered; a read error may explain this. This sequence joins TRBV6-1 and TRBJ2-7, with a weak D call TRBD2 (6 bases). CDR1 MNHNS and CDR2 SASEGT come from the germline V gene. The CDR3 is 14 amino acids. CDR3 in DNA: TGTGCCAGCAGCGAAGGGACTGTCTCCTACGAGCAGTACTTC. Translation gives CASSEGTVSYEQYF.

The gene calls are TRBV29-1 and TRBJ2-3; D not certain. Trimming removed 4 bases from V and 3 bases from J, with 5 bases in between. Germline V gene lookup returns CDR1 SQVTM and CDR2 ANQGSEA. CDR3 size: 11 residues. This CDR3 is CSVVGTDTQYF. The CDR3 region has the DNA TGCAGCGTTGTTGGTACAGATACGCAGTATTTT.

This chain joins TRBV2 and TRBJ2-1; D assignment may be TRBD1 or TRBD2 (5 bases each). The length of the CDR3 is 15 residues. CDR1 and CDR2 (germline): SNHLY, FYNNEI. V lost 8 bases to trimming and J lost 0 bases, with 14 bases between them. DNA for the CDR3: TGTGCCAGCGAAGGGGACCCCCGCTCCTACAATGAGCAGTTCTTC. Its translation is CASEGDPRSYNEQFF.

There are many counts of this clone. This chain links TRBV2 with TRBJ2-5; 10 positions agree with TRBD2. Germline CDR1 and CDR2: SNHLY and FYNNEI. V shed 4 bases and J 5 bases; nucleotides not matched to a gene: 7. CDR3 size: 15 residues. The CDR3 DNA follows: TGTGCCAGCAGTGCCTTAGCGGGAGGAAAGGAGACCCAGTACTTC. It yields the protein CASSALAGGKETQYF.

The chain joins TRBV29-1 to TRBJ2-5, with a possible D match to TRBD2 (6 bases). CDR3 length: 12 residues. V was clipped by 6 bases and J by 5 bases, with 13 bases between them. CDR1 is SQVTM and CDR2 is ANQGSEA in the germline V gene. CDR3 amino acids: CSVHFAGETQYF. The CDR3 DNA is TGCAGCGTCCACTTTGCGGGGGAGACCCAGTACTTC.

This clone was counted a single time. The chain is built from TRBV12-5 and TRBJ1-1, with TRBD1 matching 8 bases. Germline V CDR1 and CDR2: LGHNT, FRNRAP. The CDR3 has 16 amino acids. Trimming cost V 0 bases and J 3 bases; bases outside gene matches: 6. This CDR3 is CASGLVLGQGYTEAFF. CDR3 coding DNA: TGTGCTAGTGGTTTGGTCCTCGGACAGGGTTACACTGAAGCTTTCTTT.